Here is one TCR beta chain with its context. The sample originates from a study of glioma-infiltrating T cells after dendritic cell vaccination. Generated by immunoSEQ multiplex PCR, the TCRdb table keeps only in-frame clones and is missing some. The repertoire holds tens of thousands of clones, with 82% as singletons. The germline gives CDR1 SGHTA, CDR2 FQGTGA. CDR3 length: 13 residues. V was pared by 0 bases and J by 5 bases, with 7 bases between. Source: blood, taken before dendritic cell vaccination. The receptor was isolated from a human donor with glioblastoma. J is TRBJ1-2 and V is TRBV7-3, with TRBD1 as a possible D gene (5 bases). CDR3 bases: TGTGCCAGCAGCTTAACGCCAGGGTATGGCTACACCTTC. As protein: CASSLTPGYGYTF.